This T cell receptor beta chain was identified in a study of CD8 T cells in ankylosing spondylitis. General study points: There was a TCR beta motif, made of several highly homologous variants, that appeared characteristic of ankylosing spondylitis blood.

TCRdb processed the 5' RACE reads anew with MiXCR; each CDR3 protein has one entry. The sample carries 350,000 to 450,000 distinct CDR3 sequences, 25% to 30% recorded once. As concerns this clonotype: What it recognizes is unknown.

V was trimmed by 4 bases and J by 5 bases, leaving 11 bases between them. Germline V gene data show CDR1 as SGHRS and CDR2 as YFSETQ. This CDR3 has 13 residues. The specimen was blood, either unsorted or a sorted T cell fraction (not recorded which). J is TRBJ2-3 and V is TRBV5-1; tentative D call: TRBD2 (5 bases). The TCR sequence derives from a male donor with ankylosing spondylitis. The CDR3 sequence: CASSKDREDTQYF. CDR3 DNA: TGCGCCAGCAGCAAGGACCGGGAAGATACGCAGTATTTT.